The entry below gives a single T cell receptor (beta chain) sequence along with its context. Its antigen remains unidentified. Germline CDR1 and CDR2: MNHEY and SVGAGI. The CDR3 runs 14 residues. With V trimmed by 8 bases and J by 6 bases, 10 bases remained unmatched. The PCR employed 60 Vbeta primers together with 13 Jbeta primers. Authors' methods: The authors later counted roughly 87 million unique TCR beta chains, 9 million to 12 million of them shared. Sequencing was performed with immunoSEQ multiplex PCR; in TCRdb, only in-frame clones are kept and a portion is missing. V and J calls and clone size are as listed in that table; D and trimming were resolved from the DNA. The sample has some 170,000 clones, about 81% seen once. This entry belongs to a study of cytomegalovirus exposure and HLA in healthy donors. Study conclusions and caveats: Later on, an analysis found that several of the most significant clusters appeared to be linked to common viral pathogens, which included parvovirus B19. In terms of immune exposure information, only CMV serostatus was available. In a later analysis, productive TCRs from donors in an Asian-associated ancestry cluster reportedly carried fewer N-insertions than the cohort mean.

This chain uses TRBV6-5 with TRBJ2-3, with 8 bases fitting TRBD2. The clonotype was recovered from a girl aged 2-10 years in good health and CMV-seropositive. The sequencing sample was made of PBMCs. CDR3 sequence: CASGEIAGRDTQYF. CDR3 bases: TGTGCCAGCGGAGAAATAGCGGGACGTGATACGCAGTATTTT.